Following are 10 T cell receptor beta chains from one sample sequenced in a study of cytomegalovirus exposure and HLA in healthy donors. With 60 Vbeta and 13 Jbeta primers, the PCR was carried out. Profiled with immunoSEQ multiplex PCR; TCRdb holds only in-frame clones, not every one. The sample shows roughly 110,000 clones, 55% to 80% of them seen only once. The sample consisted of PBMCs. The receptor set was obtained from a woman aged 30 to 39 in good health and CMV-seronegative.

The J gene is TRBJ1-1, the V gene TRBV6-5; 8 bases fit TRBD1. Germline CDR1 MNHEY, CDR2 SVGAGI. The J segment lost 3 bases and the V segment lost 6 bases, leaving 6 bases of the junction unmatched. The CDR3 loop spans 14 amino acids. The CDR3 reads CASRPTTGDTEAFF. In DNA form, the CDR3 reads TGTGCCAGCAGGCCCACGACAGGGGACACTGAAGCTTTCTTT.

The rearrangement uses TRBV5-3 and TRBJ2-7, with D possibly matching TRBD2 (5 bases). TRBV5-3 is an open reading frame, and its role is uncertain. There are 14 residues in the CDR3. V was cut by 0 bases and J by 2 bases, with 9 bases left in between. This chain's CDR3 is CARSLERATYEQYF. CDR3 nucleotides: TGTGCCAGAAGCTTGGAGAGGGCTACCTACGAGCAGTACTTC.

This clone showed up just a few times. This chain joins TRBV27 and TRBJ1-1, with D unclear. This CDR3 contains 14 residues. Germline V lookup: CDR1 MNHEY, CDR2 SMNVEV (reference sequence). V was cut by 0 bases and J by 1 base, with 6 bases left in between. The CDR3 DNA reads TGTGCCAGCAGTTTATCTACGGGGAACACTGAAGCTTTCTTT. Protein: CASSLSTGNTEAFF.

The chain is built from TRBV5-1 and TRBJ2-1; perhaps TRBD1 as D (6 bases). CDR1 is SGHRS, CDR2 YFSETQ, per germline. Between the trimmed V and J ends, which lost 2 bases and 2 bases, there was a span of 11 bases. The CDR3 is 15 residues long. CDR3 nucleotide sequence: TGCGCCAGCAGCTTCCTACGGGACACCTACAATGAGCAGTTCTTC. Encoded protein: CASSFLRDTYNEQFF.

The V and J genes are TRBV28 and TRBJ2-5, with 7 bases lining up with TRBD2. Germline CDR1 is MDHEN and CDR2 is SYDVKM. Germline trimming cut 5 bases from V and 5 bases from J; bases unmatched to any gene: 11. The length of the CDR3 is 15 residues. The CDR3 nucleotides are TGTGCCAGCAGTACGAGCGGGATCGTTCGTGAGACCCAGTACTTC. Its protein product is CASSTSGIVRETQYF. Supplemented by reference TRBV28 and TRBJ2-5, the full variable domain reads DVKVTQSSRYLVKRTGEKVFLECVQDMDHENMFWYRQDPGLGLRLIYFSYDVKMKEKGDIPEGYSVSREKKERFSLILESASTNQTSMYLCASSTSGIVRETQYFGPGTRLLVL.

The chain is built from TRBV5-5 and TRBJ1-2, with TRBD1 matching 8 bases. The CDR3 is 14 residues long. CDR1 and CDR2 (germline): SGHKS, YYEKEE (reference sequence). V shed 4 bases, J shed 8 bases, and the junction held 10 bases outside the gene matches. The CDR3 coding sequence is TGTGCCAGCAGCCCGGGCCAGGGGGCGCGGGGCTACACCTTC. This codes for CASSPGQGARGYTF.

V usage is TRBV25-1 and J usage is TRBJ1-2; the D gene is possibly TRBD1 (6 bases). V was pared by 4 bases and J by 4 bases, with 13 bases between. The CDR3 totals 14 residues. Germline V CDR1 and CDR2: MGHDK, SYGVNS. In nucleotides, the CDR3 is TGTGCCAGCAGTGGGGAGTTCAGGGGCTATGGCTACACCTTC. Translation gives CASSGEFRGYGYTF.

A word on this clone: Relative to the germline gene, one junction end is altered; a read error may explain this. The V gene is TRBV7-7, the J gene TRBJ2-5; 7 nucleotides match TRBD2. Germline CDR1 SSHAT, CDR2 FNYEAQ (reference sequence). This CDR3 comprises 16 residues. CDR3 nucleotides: TGTGCTAGCAGCTTAGGACTGGCGGGAGTGGGAGAGACCCAGTACTTC. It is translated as CASSLGLAGVGETQYF.

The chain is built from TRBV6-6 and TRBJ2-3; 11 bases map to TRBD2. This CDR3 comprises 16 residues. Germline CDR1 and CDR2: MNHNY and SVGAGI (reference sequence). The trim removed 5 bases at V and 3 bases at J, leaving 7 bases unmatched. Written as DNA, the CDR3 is TGTGCCAGCAGTCACGGGTCTAGCGGGAGGACAGATACGCAGTATTTT. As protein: CASSHGSSGRTDTQYF.

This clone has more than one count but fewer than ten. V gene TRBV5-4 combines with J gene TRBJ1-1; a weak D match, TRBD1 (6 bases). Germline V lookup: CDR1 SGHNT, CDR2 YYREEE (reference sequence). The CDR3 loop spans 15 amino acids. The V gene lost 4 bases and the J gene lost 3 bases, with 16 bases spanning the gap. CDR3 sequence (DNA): TGTGCCAGCAGCATTTGGGACACCCTCTACACTGAAGCTTTCTTT. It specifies CASSIWDTLYTEAFF.